The text below deals with one TCR beta chain. These data come from a study of blood T cell repertoires in COVID-19. This CDR3 has 13 residues. The germline V gene has CDR1 SGHRS and CDR2 YFSETQ. Profiling relied on immunoSEQ multiplex PCR, and the TCRdb table lists in-frame clones only, not all of them. The data hold approximately 250,000 clones, with over 80% observed a single time. Specimen: peripheral blood. This chain joins TRBV5-1 and TRBJ2-7; D unclear. The assigned J gene may be wrong: the sequence end matches TRBJ2-5 better. This clonotype was obtained from a woman aged 55-69 years with active or convalescent COVID-19. Here the CDR3 reads CASSLESLETQYF. CDR3 bases: TGCGCCAGCAGCTTGGAGTCGTTGGAGACCCAGTACTTC.